This TCR beta chain was captured by sequencing in a study of T cells in Graves' hyperthyroidism and ophthalmopathy. Study conclusions and caveats: Ophthalmopathy prediction by the model preceded onset by a median approximately 6.9 months. Separating ophthalmopathy from stable hyperthyroidism was achieved by a 13 V-J model.

This clonotype appeared many times. The antigen is undetermined. Amplified regions were TCR beta CDR3 sequences from RNA transcripts. In the first-round RT-PCR of the TCR CDR3, the HTBI primer set was used. TCRdb reprocessed the multiplex PCR reads with MiXCR, giving one entry per CDR3 protein. The sample includes under 400,000 distinct CDR3 sequences, 21% seen only once; the top ten take around 45%. Germline CDR1 MDHEN, CDR2 SYDVKM. CDR3 size: 12 residues. V was clipped by 9 bases and J by 0 bases, with 9 bases between them. Clinical symptoms, serum thyroxine, TRAb, thyroid ultrasound and orbital computed tomography established diagnosis.

The TCR was taken from a woman in her forties or fifties with Graves' hyperthyroidism. Sequenced material: blood. This chain joins TRBV28 and TRBJ2-7; D is undetermined. CDR3 sequence: CARRTDSYEQYF. CDR3 DNA: TGTGCCAGGCGAACAGACTCCTACGAGCAGTACTTC.